Following are 6 T cell receptor beta chains from one sample sequenced in a study of T cells in Graves' hyperthyroidism and ophthalmopathy. Authors of the study amplified TCR beta CDR3 regions from RNA transcripts. Primed by the HTBI set, a first-round RT-PCR was run on the TCR CDR3. TCRdb re-called the multiplex PCR reads through MiXCR, storing one row per CDR3 protein. The sample shows approximately 590,000 distinct CDR3 sequences, about 15% of them seen only once. Sequenced material: blood. Source of these receptors: a woman aged 25 to 39 with Graves' hyperthyroidism.

This clonotype came up many times. This chain uses TRBV5-8 with TRBJ1-2; TRBD1 might be the D (5 bases). Germline CDR1 is SGHTS and CDR2 is YDEGEE. This CDR3 spans 15 amino acids. V was shortened by 2 bases and J by 0 bases, with 11 bases between the two germline ends. This CDR3 is CASSFRQLANYGYTF. CDR3 nucleotides: TGTGCCAGCAGCTTCCGACAGTTAGCTAACTATGGCTACACCTTC.

This clonotype was observed many times. The CDR3 DNA is TGTGCCAGCAGCTCATCGACGGAGTTAGGCATTCAGTACTTC. This sequence encodes CASSSSTELGIQYF. This rearrangement joins TRBV7-9 to TRBJ2-4; no definite D call. The CDR3 has 14 residues. The germline V gene encodes CDR1 SEHNR and CDR2 FQNEAQ (reference sequence). V lost 4 bases and J lost 9, with 16 bases in between.

In regard to this clonotype: A junction boundary mismatches the germline segment, possibly from a read error. The chain carries TRBV6-1 and TRBJ2-6, with D unresolved. Germline V gene lookup returns CDR1 MNHNS and CDR2 SASEGT. CDR3 length: 13 amino acids. CDR3 sequence: CASSHPGANALTF. CDR3 in DNA: TGTGCCAGCAGCCATCCCGGAGCCAACGCCCTGACTTTC.

This clonotype was detected many times. The junction shows a germline mismatch at one end, possibly a read error. The chain joins TRBV7-3 to TRBJ2-1, with 10 bases that match TRBD2. The CDR3 totals 16 residues. The germline V gene has CDR1 SGHTA and CDR2 FQGTGA. The DNA of the CDR3 is TGTACCAGCAGCTCAGTACTAGCGGGGCGCTACAATGAGCAGTTCTTC. Translating it yields CTSSSVLAGRYNEQFF.

This clonotype was found many times. The V and J genes are TRBV3-1 and TRBJ1-2; 10 bases agree with TRBD1. CDR3 length: 17 residues. The germline CDR1 and CDR2 sequences are LGHDT and YNNKEL (reference sequence). Germline trimming cut 4 bases from V and 1 base from J; bases unmatched to any gene: 9. This CDR3 reads CASSPRTGGINNYGYTF. CDR3 nucleotides: TGTGCCAGCAGCCCCCGGACAGGGGGTATTAATAACTATGGCTACACCTTC.

In this sample, this clonotype turned up many times. The chain is built from TRBV28 and TRBJ2-5; the match to TRBD1 covers 8 bases. Germline V CDR1 and CDR2: MDHEN, SYDVKM. This CDR3 contains 14 residues. Germline trimming cut 5 bases from V and 4 bases from J; bases unmatched to any gene: 6. The CDR3 DNA sequence: TGTGCCAGCAGTCCAGGGGGCGGTGGAGAGACCCAGTACTTC. It encodes CASSPGGGGETQYF.